The T cell receptor beta chain under discussion was sequenced for a study of T cell responses to AZD1222 COVID-19 vaccine. In the study overall: Second-dose recipients at about 4 or about 12 weeks were treated as one pooled group.

Germline CDR1 reads MNHEY; CDR2 reads SMNVEV (reference sequence). The CDR3 consists of 18 residues. Trimming removed 3 bases from V and 2 bases from J; junction bases left unmatched: 8. Here immunoSEQ multiplex PCR was the method, and the copy in TCRdb shows in-frame clones only, minus some. The sample holds 130,000 or so clones; approximately 94% are singletons and the top ten take around 7%. Details on this clone: Its antigen remains unknown.

Overall study findings and caveats: Researchers took repertoire samples only after the peak T cell response had come. In a largely white British group with more females than males, clonal diversity was possibly underestimated. Dominant at 160-218 and 743-854, vaccine-associated CD4 TCRs also spanned spike.

This clonotype was obtained from an adult in good health. The chain couples TRBV27 to TRBJ2-3; 13 bases map to TRBD2. Sequenced material: peripheral blood, taken on day 0 of AZD1222 vaccination. CDR3 sequence reads: CASSFLGGTSGTTDTQYF. DNA of the CDR3: TGTGCCAGCAGTTTCCTCGGAGGGACTAGCGGGACCACAGATACGCAGTATTTT.